This passage covers 17 T cell receptor beta chains from one sample sequenced in a study of CD8 T cells in Susac syndrome. RNA, at about 0.45 to 1 ug, was reverse transcribed with random hexamers. TCRdb reprocessed the immunoSEQ multiplex PCR reads via MiXCR and lists one record per CDR3 protein. Here the sample spans approximately 220,000 distinct CDR3 sequences, 80% to 95% being singletons. The source material was CD8+ T cells from PBMCs. The source is a human donor with multiple sclerosis.

The chain links TRBV5-6 to TRBJ1-2; D call uncertain. The ends were cut back, 4 bases at V and 4 bases at J, with 8 bases in the middle. From germline, CDR1 is SGHDT and CDR2 YYEEEE. The CDR3 contains 12 residues. The CDR3 loop reads CASSPWSYGYTF. DNA of the CDR3: TGTGCCAGCAGCCCTTGGTCCTATGGCTACACCTTC.

The CDR3 DNA follows: TGCAGTGTTCCAGCGGGAGGGCCCGGAAACATTCAGTACTTC. This gives the protein CSVPAGGPGNIQYF. The V call is TRBV20-1, the J call TRBJ2-4, with 10 positions matching TRBD2. The germline V gene has CDR1 DFQATT and CDR2 SNEGSKA (reference sequence). The length of the CDR3 is 14 residues. V was clipped by 7 bases and J by 6 bases; unmatched bases: 9.

The CDR3 sequence: CASTGQGTFVATEAFF. DNA for the CDR3: TGTGCCAGTACCGGACAGGGAACGTTTGTGGCCACTGAAGCTTTCTTT. The chain couples TRBV19 to TRBJ1-1; 8 bases match TRBD1. V trimming: 7 bases; J trimming: 4 bases; junction bases outside the gene matches: 14. The CDR3 has 16 amino acids. Germline loops: CDR1 LNHDA, CDR2 SQIVND (reference sequence). The whole variable domain, filled in from reference TRBV19 and TRBJ1-1, reads DGGITQSPKYLFRKEGQNVTLSCEQNLNHDAMYWYRQDPGQGLRLIYYSQIVNDFQKGDIAEGYSVSREKKESFPLTVTSAQKNPTAFYLCASTGQGTFVATEAFFGQGTRLTVV.

The rearrangement joins TRBV6-2 or TRBV6-3 to TRBJ2-2, with TRBD2 identical over 11 bases. Trimming took 0 bases from V and 5 from J; bases not matched to a gene: 8. The length of the CDR3 is 18 residues. The germline CDR1 and CDR2 sequences are MNHEY and SVGEGT. The chain's CDR3 is CASSYSVTSGDSTGELFF. The CDR3 region has the DNA TGTGCCAGCAGTTACTCCGTGACTAGCGGGGATTCGACCGGGGAGCTGTTTTTT.

The genes are TRBV7-6 and TRBJ2-1; D possibly matches TRBD1 or TRBD2 (5 bases each). Germline loops: CDR1 SGHVS, CDR2 FNYEAQ. The CDR3 is 12 amino acids. V shed 3 bases and J shed 13 bases, with 13 bases lying between them. The CDR3 DNA reads TGTGCCAGCAGCTTTGGGGGAACCGACCAGTTCTTC. Translation: CASSFGGTDQFF.

The J gene is TRBJ2-7, the V gene TRBV19; 9 bases map to TRBD1. V was pared by 5 bases and J by 2 bases, with 10 bases of the junction left unmatched. Germline CDR1 and CDR2: LNHDA and SQIVND (reference sequence). The CDR3 extends over 16 amino acids. The CDR3 spells CASSPGTGIMTYEQYF. The DNA for the CDR3 is TGTGCCAGTAGTCCCGGGACAGGGATAATGACCTACGAGCAGTACTTC.

The chain is built from TRBV27 and TRBJ2-7; 11 nucleotides line up with TRBD2. The CDR3 runs to 14 residues. J gave up 4 bases and V 5 bases, and 4 bases lay outside the gene matches. CDR1 and CDR2 (germline): MNHEY, SMNVEV (reference sequence). The CDR3 protein is CASSPLAGVYEQYF. In nucleotides, the CDR3 is TGTGCCAGCAGTCCACTAGCGGGGGTATACGAGCAGTACTTC.

The chain is built from TRBV12-3 or TRBV12-4 and TRBJ2-7, with 8 positions matching TRBD1. The CDR3 covers 12 residues. V dropped 8 bases and J dropped 1; count of bases not matched to a gene: 1. CDR3 protein: CASWTGSYEQYF. DNA of the CDR3: TGTGCCAGCTGGACAGGGTCCTACGAGCAGTACTTC.

V and J are TRBV2 and TRBJ1-2; the D gene is possibly TRBD1 (6 bases). The germline V gene has CDR1 SNHLY and CDR2 FYNNEI. The V and J ends lost 3 bases and 4 bases respectively, with 15 bases between them. This CDR3 contains 15 residues. The CDR3 coding sequence is TGTGCCAGCAGTGATACAGGGCAAGGAGGCTATGGCTACACCTTC. Its translation is CASSDTGQGGYGYTF.

The V call is TRBV4-2, the J call TRBJ2-3; 7 bases agree with TRBD2. In germline, CDR1 is LGHNA, CDR2 YNFKEQ. The CDR3 extends over 14 amino acids. V trimming: 3 bases; J trimming: 3 bases; junction bases outside the gene matches: 3. The CDR3 DNA reads TGTGCCAGCAGCCACGAGGGAGGGACAGATACGCAGTATTTT. This sequence encodes CASSHEGGTDTQYF.

This chain joins TRBV7-3 and TRBJ2-3, with D possibly matching TRBD2 (5 bases). The V gene's germline CDR1 is SGHTA and CDR2 FQGTGA. Trimming pared 2 bases from V and 6 bases from J, leaving 12 bases between. The CDR3 extends over 14 amino acids. CDR3 nucleotides: TGTGCCAGCAGCTTAGAGTTCTCGGGGGATACGCAGTATTTT. Its translation is CASSLEFSGDTQYF.

The V call is TRBV5-1, the J call TRBJ1-1; D call uncertain. CDR3 length: 14 amino acids. V lost 0 bases to trimming and J lost 3 bases, with 9 bases between them. Germline V lookup: CDR1 SGHRS, CDR2 YFSETQ. The CDR3 DNA reads as TGCGCCAGCAGCTTGGTTCGGGGAGACACTGAAGCTTTCTTT. Protein: CASSLVRGDTEAFF.

The chain recombines TRBV7-2 with TRBJ2-3, with 10 bases lining up with TRBD2. The CDR3 covers 18 residues. Germline V gives CDR1 SGHTA, CDR2 FQGNSA. Losses at the gene ends were 6 bases for V and 0 bases for J; bases not matched to a gene: 12. DNA for the CDR3: TGTGCCAGCAGTCTAGACCCTTTAGCGGGAGGTAGCACAGATACGCAGTATTTT. The encoded protein is CASSLDPLAGGSTDTQYF.

This chain uses TRBV6-5 with TRBJ1-1; D remains unclear. The CDR3 runs to 14 residues. V lost 4 bases and J lost 0, with 9 bases in between. Germline CDR1 reads MNHEY; CDR2 reads SVGAGI. This CDR3 reads CASSFKALNTEAFF. The CDR3 DNA reads TGTGCCAGCAGTTTTAAGGCTCTGAACACTGAAGCTTTCTTT.

The chain employs TRBV5-4 and TRBJ2-3, with TRBD2 as a possible D gene (5 bases). CDR3 size: 15 residues. Germline CDR1 reads SGHNT; CDR2 reads YYREEE (reference sequence). V was shortened by 1 base and J by 5 bases, with 14 bases between the two germline ends. CDR3 bases: TGTGCCAGCAGCTTGAGCCTAGCCTCGGGAGATACGCAGTATTTT. This translates into CASSLSLASGDTQYF.

This clonotype was detected once. The J gene is TRBJ2-3, the V gene TRBV6-4, with a possible D match to TRBD2 (5 bases). The V and J ends lost 8 bases and 1 base respectively, with 10 bases between them. The CDR3 length is 13 residues. The germline V gene encodes CDR1 MRHNA and CDR2 SNTAGT. CDR3 DNA: TGTGCCAGCGGGAGCGAGGGCACAGATACGCAGTATTTT. As protein: CASGSEGTDTQYF.

The V call is TRBV24-1, the J call TRBJ2-5; D perhaps matches TRBD1 (5 bases). Germline CDR1 reads KGHDR; CDR2 reads SFDVKD. The CDR3 spans 14 residues. The V and J ends lost 1 base and 2 bases respectively, with 7 bases between them. CDR3 nucleotides: TGTGCCACCAGTGATTTTTCAGGGCAAGAGACCCAGTACTTC. Amino acid sequence: CATSDFSGQETQYF.